Sequencing of this TCR beta chain was carried out in a study of technical replicates of blood from a handful of donors (dated by TCRdb to between 2016 and 2019). Library preparation was by the immunoSEQ multiplex PCR assay. TCRdb carries this immuneACCESS record with in-frame sequences only. Its versions omit some clonotypes, under half of them owing to an unresolved V gene in the studies checked, with the rest unexplained. Within this sample are around 86,000 clones, with 90% to 97% of them counted one time only. More than 0.15% of the sample is held by the ten biggest clonotypes. Comments on this clone: Its antigen target is currently unknown. Base qualities are not recorded, but no much larger clone differs from it by a single base.

The clonotype originates from a human donor in good health. Specimen: T cells isolated from PBMCs.

The DNA sequence reads TGTGCCAGCAGCTTAGCCCCGGGACTAGCGGGGGGTAGTTATATGCAAGAGACCCAGTACTTC. The encoded protein is CASSLAPGLAGGSYMQETQYF. Here the chain combines TRBV13 and TRBJ2-5, with 15 central nucleotides matching TRBD2. Relative to germline, V is missing 1 base and J is missing 2 bases, with 14 bases of the junction outside any gene match. Looking up the germline V gene (reference sequence) yields CDR1 PRHDT and CDR2 FYEKMQ. Reading from cysteine to phenylalanine, the CDR3 counts 21 amino acids. CDR3 DNA only is kept here, 63 bases in frame from base 1.